The 6 T cell receptor beta chains in this list originate from one sample, sequenced in a study of OX40 agonist ivuxolimab in advanced cancers. Assay used: immunoSEQ multiplex PCR; TCRdb lists only in-frame clones, some missing. The table lists around 60,000 clones, over 80% of them singletons, with 2.5% to 3% in the top ten. The sequenced sample was CD4+ or CD8+ T cells sorted from blood, obtained in a trial of the OX40 agonist ivuxolimab. These TCRs come from an adult with an advanced solid tumor such as melanoma, head and neck, liver or kidney cancer.

The rearrangement links TRBV19 to TRBJ2-5, with 7 positions matching TRBD1. The CDR3 totals 12 residues. Germline trimming cut 6 bases from V and 4 bases from J; bases unmatched to any gene: 2. Germline-derived CDR1 and CDR2 are LNHDA and SQIVND (reference sequence). CDR3 in amino acids: CASSRQGETQYF. The CDR3, as DNA: TGTGCCAGTAGCAGACAGGGAGAGACCCAGTACTTC. Based on the CDR3 plus reference TRBV19 and TRBJ2-5, the full variable domain is DGGITQSPKYLFRKEGQNVTLSCEQNLNHDAMYWYRQDPGQGLRLIYYSQIVNDFQKGDIAEGYSVSREKKESFPLTVTSAQKNPTAFYLCASSRQGETQYFGPGTRLLVL.

V usage is TRBV7-9 and J usage is TRBJ2-7, with 9 nucleotides matching TRBD1. Trimming removed 1 base from V and 3 bases from J; junction bases left unmatched: 1. The CDR3 totals 14 residues. Germline assignment: CDR1 SEHNR and CDR2 FQNEAQ (reference sequence). The CDR3 reads CASSLGTGVYEQYF. As DNA, the CDR3 is TGTGCCAGCAGCTTAGGGACAGGGGTCTACGAGCAGTACTTC.

The rearrangement links TRBV19 to TRBJ1-4; 9 bases align to TRBD1. CDR3 length: 14 amino acids. Germline trimming cut 6 bases from V and 7 bases from J; bases unmatched to any gene: 6. Germline V CDR1 and CDR2: LNHDA, SQIVND (reference sequence). The CDR3, as DNA: TGTGCCAGTAGCACGACAGGGGGGAGTGAAAAACTGTTTTTT. Its translation is CASSTTGGSEKLFF.

The CDR3 is CASSRGLFREQYF. The CDR3 coding sequence is TGTGCCAGTAGTAGGGGGTTATTTCGCGAGCAGTACTTC. The rearrangement links TRBV19 to TRBJ2-7, with D possibly being TRBD1 or TRBD2 (5 bases each). The CDR3 has 13 amino acids. Germline lookup yields CDR1 LNHDA and CDR2 SQIVND (reference sequence). V lost 4 bases, J lost 6 bases, and 13 bases lay in between.

The gene calls are TRBV18 and TRBJ2-7, with 7 nucleotides matching TRBD2. The trim removed 4 bases at V and 7 bases at J, leaving 7 bases unmatched. Germline lookup yields CDR1 KGHSH and CDR2 LQKENI. The CDR3 loop spans 13 amino acids. The CDR3 spells CASSRTSMREQYF. The CDR3 nucleotides read TGTGCCAGCTCACGGACTAGTATGAGAGAGCAGTACTTC. The whole variable domain, filled in from reference TRBV18 and TRBJ2-7, reads NAGVMQNPRHLVRRRGQEARLRCSPMKGHSHVYWYRQLPEEGLKFMVYLQKENIIDESGMPKERFSAEFPKEGPSILRIQQVVRGDSAAYFCASSRTSMREQYFGPGTRLTVT.

This chain uses TRBV5-6 with TRBJ2-2; 7 bases align to TRBD1. The CDR3 extends over 18 amino acids. With 4 bases clipped from V and 6 bases from J, the junction kept 18 bases outside the gene matches. Germline lookup yields CDR1 SGHDT and CDR2 YYEEEE. CDR3 nucleotides: TGTGCCAGCAGCCGTAACAAATACAGGGGACCGAAGGCCGGGGAGCTGTTTTTT. The encoded protein is CASSRNKYRGPKAGELFF. The full variable domain, its missing parts supplied by reference TRBV5-6 and TRBJ2-2, is DAGVTQSPTHLIKTRGQQVTLRCSPKSGHDTVSWYQQALGQGPQFIFQYYEEEERQRGNFPDRFSGHQFPNYSSELNVNALLLGDSALYLCASSRNKYRGPKAGELFFGEGSRLTVL.